This paragraph covers one T cell receptor (beta chain) sequence. The antigen is undetermined. The sample belongs to a study of shared clonotypes between healthy human individuals. Study observations and caveats: Unshared clonotypes carried lower generation probabilities than those common to all four donors.

CD45RO-negative cells were positively selected for CCR7, leaving out terminally differentiated effector memory CD45RA+ cells. Caucasian adults living in Nashville, Tennessee, provided all samples. Clones were sequenced by immunoSEQ multiplex PCR, and TCRdb holds only the in-frame ones, with some missing. Of about 2.1 million clones in the sample, approximately 92% were seen once. V was trimmed by 2 bases and J by 1 base, leaving 15 bases between them. Germline lookup yields CDR1 MNHNY and CDR2 SVGAGI (reference sequence). The CDR3 runs 16 residues. The receptor was isolated from a man younger than 35 in good health. Some clones in this sample may be carry-over from other donors' samples. What was sequenced was naive CD8+ T cells from PBMCs. The V and J genes are TRBV6-6 and TRBJ2-7; the D gene is possibly TRBD1 (6 bases). The CDR3 DNA follows: TGTGCCAGCAGTTACCCTCCCCCCCAGGGGTCCTACGAGCAGTACTTC. Amino acids: CASSYPPPQGSYEQYF.